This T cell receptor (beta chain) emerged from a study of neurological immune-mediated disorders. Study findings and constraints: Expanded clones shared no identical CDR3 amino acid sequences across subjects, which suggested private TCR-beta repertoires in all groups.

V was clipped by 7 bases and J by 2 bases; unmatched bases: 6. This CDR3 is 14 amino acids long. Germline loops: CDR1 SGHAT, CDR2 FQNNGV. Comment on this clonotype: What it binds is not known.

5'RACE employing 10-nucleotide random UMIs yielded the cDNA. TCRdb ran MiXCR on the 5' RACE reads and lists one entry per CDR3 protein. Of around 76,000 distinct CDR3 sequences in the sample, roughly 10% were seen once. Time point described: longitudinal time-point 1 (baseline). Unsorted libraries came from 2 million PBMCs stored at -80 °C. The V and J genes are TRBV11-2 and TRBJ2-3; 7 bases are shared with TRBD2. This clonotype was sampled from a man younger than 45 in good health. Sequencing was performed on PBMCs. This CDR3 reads CASTAGVTTDTQYF. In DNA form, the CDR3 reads TGTGCCAGCACGGCGGGAGTTACCACAGATACGCAGTATTTT.